This entry lists 18 T cell receptor beta chains sequenced from one sample in a study of control samples from healthy donors and cancer patients. The table came from immunoSEQ multiplex PCR; TCRdb's copy has only in-frame clones and leaves some out. The sample carries more than 45,000 clones, 75% to 95% recorded once. Specimen: PBMCs. These receptor sequences come from a man aged 25 to 40 with colorectal cancer.

The rearrangement uses TRBV4-1 and TRBJ2-3; the D gene is possibly TRBD2 (5 bases). The CDR3 extends over 17 amino acids. V lost 0 bases, J lost 3 bases, and 16 bases lay in between. Looked up from germline, CDR1 is MGHRA and CDR2 is YSYEKL. CDR3 sequence reads: CASSQDSASRGTDTQYF. The CDR3 region has the DNA TGCGCCAGCAGCCAAGATAGTGCTAGCCGTGGGACAGATACGCAGTATTTT.

V gene TRBV6-6 combines with J gene TRBJ1-2; D is unresolved. The germline V and J ends were trimmed by 2 bases and 0 bases, with 10 bases remaining between them. CDR1 is MNHNY, CDR2 SVGAGI, per germline (reference sequence). The CDR3 extends over 15 amino acids. CDR3 DNA: TGTGCCAGCAGTTACCCTGACACCACTAACTATGGCTACACCTTC. It yields the protein CASSYPDTTNYGYTF.

The rearrangement joins TRBV5-5 to TRBJ2-6, with TRBD2 as a possible D gene (6 bases). The CDR3 has 20 residues. Trimming removed 1 base from V and 0 bases from J, with 20 bases in between. CDR1 SGHKS and CDR2 YYEKEE come from the germline V gene (reference sequence). CDR3 nucleotides: TGTGCCAGCAGCTTGTTTGTAGGGGCGGGGCGTCCCTCTGGGGCCAACGTCCTGACTTTC. Its translation is CASSLFVGAGRPSGANVLTF.

This chain links TRBV19 with TRBJ2-1, with TRBD2 matching over 10 bases. Per the germline V gene, CDR1 is LNHDA and CDR2 is SQIVND (reference sequence). CDR3 length: 16 residues. Trimming at V came to 4 bases and at J to 6 bases, leaving 9 bases not matched to a gene. CDR3 sequence reads: CASSTRLAGGPNEQFF. CDR3 DNA: TGTGCCAGTAGTACCAGGTTAGCGGGGGGCCCCAATGAGCAGTTCTTC.

The chain links TRBV6-5 to TRBJ1-1; 7 bases are a match to TRBD1. V trimming: 2 bases; J trimming: 0 bases; junction bases outside the gene matches: 0. Germline CDR1 and CDR2: MNHEY and SVGAGI. The CDR3 has 14 residues. DNA for the CDR3: TGTGCCAGCAGTTACAGGGGGCTGAACACTGAAGCTTTCTTT. This translates into CASSYRGLNTEAFF.

The CDR3 region is CASSMWITYSNQPQHF. The CDR3 bases are TGTGCCAGTAGTATGTGGATAACTTATAGCAATCAGCCCCAGCATTTT. V gene TRBV19 combines with J gene TRBJ1-5; D not resolved. The CDR3 is 16 residues long. Germline CDR1 is LNHDA and CDR2 is SQIVND (reference sequence). V lost 3 bases and J lost 0, with 12 bases in between.

The rearrangement uses TRBV19 and TRBJ2-7, with 8 nucleotides matching TRBD1. The V gene end was trimmed by 5 bases and the J gene end by 3 bases; junction bases not matched to a gene: 6. The germline V gene encodes CDR1 LNHDA and CDR2 SQIVND (reference sequence). The CDR3 consists of 14 residues. Here the CDR3 reads CASSGYRGDYEQYF. CDR3 nucleotides: TGTGCCAGTAGTGGATACAGGGGGGACTACGAGCAGTACTTC.

This clone was counted between two and nine times. The V call is TRBV6-2 or TRBV6-3, the J call TRBJ2-3; 8 nucleotides match TRBD1. The CDR3 totals 15 residues. Germline trimming cut 6 bases from V and 0 bases from J; bases unmatched to any gene: 5. Germline lookup yields CDR1 MNHEY and CDR2 SVGEGT. In DNA form, the CDR3 reads TGTGCCAGCAGCCCCGGGACAGGAAGCACAGATACGCAGTATTTT. This translates into CASSPGTGSTDTQYF.

The V and J genes are TRBV5-1 and TRBJ2-5; the match to TRBD1 covers 10 bases. V dropped 2 bases and J dropped 4; count of bases not matched to a gene: 8. Per the germline V gene, CDR1 is SGHRS and CDR2 is YFSETQ. The CDR3 spans 16 residues. The chain's CDR3 is CASSFSGTGVIETQYF. The CDR3 nucleotides are TGCGCCAGCAGCTTTTCGGGGACAGGGGTCATAGAGACCCAGTACTTC.

This clone was observed a few times. The V gene is TRBV3-1 (or the pseudogene TRBV3-2), the J gene TRBJ1-2; 7 bases match TRBD1. CDR1 LGHDT and CDR2 YNNKEL come from the germline V gene (reference sequence). V gave up 4 bases and J gave up 4 bases; unmatched junction bases: 3. CDR3 size: 13 residues. The CDR3 DNA reads as TGTGCCAGCAGCCGCGGACAGGTCTATGGCTACACCTTC. Translating gives CASSRGQVYGYTF.

V gene TRBV4-3 combines with J gene TRBJ2-1; D is perhaps TRBD1 (6 bases). The CDR3 totals 16 residues. Germline lookup yields CDR1 LGHNA and CDR2 YSLEER. The ends were cut back, 0 bases at V and 4 bases at J, with 13 bases in the middle. The CDR3 region is CASSQDSGARYNEQFF. The DNA for the CDR3 is TGCGCCAGCAGCCAAGATTCAGGGGCGAGGTACAATGAGCAGTTCTTC.

Here the CDR3 reads CASSLGQINEKLFF. For the CDR3, the DNA is TGTGCCAGCAGCTTAGGTCAAATTAATGAAAAACTGTTTTTT. The V call is TRBV5-5, the J call TRBJ1-4; D remains ambiguous. Germline CDR1 and CDR2: SGHKS and YYEKEE (reference sequence). The CDR3 loop spans 14 amino acids. Trimming took off 2 bases at V and 4 bases at J, with 9 bases between the two ends.

V and J are TRBV24-1 and TRBJ1-2; perhaps TRBD1 as D (5 bases). CDR3 length: 14 residues. V shed 4 bases and J shed 3 bases, with 11 bases lying between them. Germline V CDR1 and CDR2: KGHDR, SFDVKD. The CDR3 nucleotides read TGTGCCACCAGTGAGGGGCCGCACGACTATGGCTACACCTTC. It yields the protein CATSEGPHDYGYTF.

The chain uses TRBV5-1 and TRBJ2-7; a possible D gene is TRBD1 (6 bases). CDR3 size: 15 residues. Trimming removed 2 bases at V and 0 bases at J, with 12 bases between. Per the germline V gene, CDR1 is SGHRS and CDR2 is YFSETQ. The CDR3 sequence is CASSLNRDNSYEQYF. The CDR3 bases are TGCGCCAGCAGCTTAAACCGGGACAACTCCTACGAGCAGTACTTC.

The rearrangement links TRBV11-3 to TRBJ2-7; D is possibly TRBD1 (5 bases). The ends were cut back, 1 base at V and 4 bases at J, with 8 bases in the middle. Germline assignment: CDR1 SGHNT and CDR2 YENEEA. There are 13 residues in the CDR3. The DNA for the CDR3 is TGTGCCAGCAGCTTAGGAGCAGGGTACGAGCAGTACTTC. Amino acid sequence: CASSLGAGYEQYF.

This clone was counted once. V is TRBV6-2 or TRBV6-3 and J is TRBJ2-7, with D possibly TRBD1 on 5 matching bases. V lost 4 bases, J lost 3 bases, and 10 bases lay in between. This CDR3 spans 13 amino acids. Germline CDR1 and CDR2: MNHEY and SVGEGT. CDR3 nucleotide sequence: TGTGCCAGCAGTTTACTCCAGGGCTACGAGCAGTACTTC. Translating gives CASSLLQGYEQYF.

The chain carries TRBV7-2 and TRBJ2-3; 13 bases fit TRBD2. CDR1 and CDR2 from the germline V gene are SGHTA and FQGNSA. Trimming at V came to 3 bases and at J to 0 bases, leaving 3 bases not matched to a gene. This CDR3 contains 17 residues. The CDR3 nucleotides are TGTGCCAGCAGCTTGAGACTAGCGGGGGGCAGCACAGATACGCAGTATTTT. Residues: CASSLRLAGGSTDTQYF.

This chain uses TRBV29-1 with TRBJ2-3; the D gene is possibly TRBD1 (6 bases). The germline V gene encodes CDR1 SQVTM and CDR2 ANQGSEA. V lost 6 bases and J lost 11, with 21 bases in between. There are 13 residues in the CDR3. In DNA form, the CDR3 reads TGCAGCGTGAAATTGACATTGACAGGCAAGCAGTATTTT. This codes for CSVKLTLTGKQYF.